The sequence of this T cell receptor beta chain was determined in a study of blood T cell repertoires in COVID-19. Looking at the study overall: There were acute and convalescent COVID-19 samples, and they came from the United States, Italy and Spain. Nucleic acid was either cDNA or gDNA, and it came from T cells, B-cell-depleted T cells, or PBMCs.

Original data processing: Quantification of nucleated cells was approximated via reference gene primer amplification. Libraries were prepared by immunoSEQ multiplex PCR; TCRdb keeps only in-frame clonotypes and omits some of them. Clone size and V and J calls were adopted from that table, with D and trimming inferred from the DNA. This table has under 100,000 clones, 90% appearing once. The CDR3 covers 15 residues. Germline values: CDR1 SGHRS, CDR2 YFSETQ. V dropped 4 bases and J dropped 5 bases, with 15 bases sitting between them. The TCR sequence derives from a man aged 50 to 59 with acute or convalescent COVID-19. Sequenced input: peripheral blood. The chain combines TRBV5-1 with TRBJ1-4; TRBD1 is a possible D gene (6 bases). In DNA form, the CDR3 reads TGCGCCAGCAGCGGGACACCCTTCAGAAATGAAAAACTGTTTTTT. As protein: CASSGTPFRNEKLFF.